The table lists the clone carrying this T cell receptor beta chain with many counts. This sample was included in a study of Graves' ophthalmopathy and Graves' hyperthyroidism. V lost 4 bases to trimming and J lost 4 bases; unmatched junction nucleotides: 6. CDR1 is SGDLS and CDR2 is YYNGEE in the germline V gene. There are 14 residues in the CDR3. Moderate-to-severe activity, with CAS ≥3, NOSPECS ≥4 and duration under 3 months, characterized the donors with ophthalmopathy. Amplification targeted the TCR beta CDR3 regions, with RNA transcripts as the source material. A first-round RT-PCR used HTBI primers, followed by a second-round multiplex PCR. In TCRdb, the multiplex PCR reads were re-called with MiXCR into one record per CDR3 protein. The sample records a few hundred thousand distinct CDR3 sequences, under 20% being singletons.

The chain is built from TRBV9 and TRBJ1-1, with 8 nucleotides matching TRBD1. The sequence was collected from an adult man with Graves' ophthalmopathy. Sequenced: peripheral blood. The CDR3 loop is CASSTQGAGTEAFF. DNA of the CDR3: TGTGCCAGCAGCACCCAGGGGGCGGGCACTGAAGCTTTCTTT.